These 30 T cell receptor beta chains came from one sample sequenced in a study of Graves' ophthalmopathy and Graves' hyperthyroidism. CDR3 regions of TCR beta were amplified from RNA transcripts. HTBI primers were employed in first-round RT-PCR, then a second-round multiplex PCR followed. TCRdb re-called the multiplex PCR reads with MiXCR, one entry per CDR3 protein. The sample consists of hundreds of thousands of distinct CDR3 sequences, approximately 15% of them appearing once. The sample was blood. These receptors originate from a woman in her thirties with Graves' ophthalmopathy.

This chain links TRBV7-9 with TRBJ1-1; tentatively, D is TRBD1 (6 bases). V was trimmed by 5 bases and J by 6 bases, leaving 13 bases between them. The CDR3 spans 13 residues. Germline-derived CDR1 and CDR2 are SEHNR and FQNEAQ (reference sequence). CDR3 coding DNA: TGTGCCAGCAGCCCCTGGACAGCACCTGAAGCTTTCTTT. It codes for CASSPWTAPEAFF.

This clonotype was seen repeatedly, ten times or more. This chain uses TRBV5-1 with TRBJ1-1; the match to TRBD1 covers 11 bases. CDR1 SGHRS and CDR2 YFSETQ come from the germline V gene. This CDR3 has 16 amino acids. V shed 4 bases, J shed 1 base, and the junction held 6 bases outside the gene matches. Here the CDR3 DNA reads TGCGCCAGCAGCGGCGGACAGGGGGCGCGGAACACTGAAGCTTTCTTT. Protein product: CASSGGQGARNTEAFF.

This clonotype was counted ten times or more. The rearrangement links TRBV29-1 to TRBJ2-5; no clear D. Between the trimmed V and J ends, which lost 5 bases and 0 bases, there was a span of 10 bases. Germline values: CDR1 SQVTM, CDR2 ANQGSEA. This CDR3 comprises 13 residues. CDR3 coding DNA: TGCAGCGTTATGTCTAGAAACCAAGAGACCCAGTACTTC. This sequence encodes CSVMSRNQETQYF.

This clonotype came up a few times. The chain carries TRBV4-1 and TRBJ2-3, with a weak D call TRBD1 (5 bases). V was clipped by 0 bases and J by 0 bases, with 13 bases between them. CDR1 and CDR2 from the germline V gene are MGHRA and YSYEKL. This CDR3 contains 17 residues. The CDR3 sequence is CASSQEGPATSTDTQYF. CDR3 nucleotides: TGCGCCAGCAGCCAAGAGGGGCCGGCAACTAGCACAGATACGCAGTATTTT.

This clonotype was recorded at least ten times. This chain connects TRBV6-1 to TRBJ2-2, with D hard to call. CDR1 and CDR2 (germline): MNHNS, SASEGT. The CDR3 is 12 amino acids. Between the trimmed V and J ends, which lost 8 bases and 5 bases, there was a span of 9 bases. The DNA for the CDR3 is TGTGCCAGCGAGAGAGAGACCGGGGAGCTGTTTTTT. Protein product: CASERETGELFF.

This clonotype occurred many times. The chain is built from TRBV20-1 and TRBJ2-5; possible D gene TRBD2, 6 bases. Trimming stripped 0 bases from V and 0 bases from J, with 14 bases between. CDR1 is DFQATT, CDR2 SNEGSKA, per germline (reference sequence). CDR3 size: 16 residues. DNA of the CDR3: TGCAGTGCTAGAGATCCCTATCGGACTAACCAAGAGACCCAGTACTTC. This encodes CSARDPYRTNQETQYF.

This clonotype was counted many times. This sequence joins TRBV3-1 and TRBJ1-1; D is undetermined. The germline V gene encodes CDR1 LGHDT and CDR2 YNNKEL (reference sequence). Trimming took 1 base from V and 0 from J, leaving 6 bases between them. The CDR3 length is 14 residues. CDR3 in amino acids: CASSQGNVNTEAFF. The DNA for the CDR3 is TGTGCCAGCAGCCAAGGGAACGTGAACACTGAAGCTTTCTTT.

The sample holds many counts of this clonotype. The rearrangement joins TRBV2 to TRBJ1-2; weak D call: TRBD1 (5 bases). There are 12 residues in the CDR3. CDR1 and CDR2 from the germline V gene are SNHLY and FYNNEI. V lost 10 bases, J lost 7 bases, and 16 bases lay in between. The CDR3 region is CATRDRGSGYTF. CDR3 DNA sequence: TGTGCCACCCGCGATCGGGGGTCTGGCTACACCTTC.

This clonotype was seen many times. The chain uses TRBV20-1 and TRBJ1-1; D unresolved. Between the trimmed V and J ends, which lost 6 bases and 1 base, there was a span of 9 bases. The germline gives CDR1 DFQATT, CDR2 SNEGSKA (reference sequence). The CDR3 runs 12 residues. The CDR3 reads CSAPDPNTEAFF. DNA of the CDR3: TGCAGTGCCCCGGACCCGAACACTGAAGCTTTCTTT.

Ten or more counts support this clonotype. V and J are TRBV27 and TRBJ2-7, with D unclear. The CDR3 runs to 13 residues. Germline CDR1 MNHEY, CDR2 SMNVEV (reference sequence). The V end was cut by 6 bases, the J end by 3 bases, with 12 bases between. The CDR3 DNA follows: TGTGCCAGCAGGCCAGCCCGTATCTACGAGCAGTACTTC. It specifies CASRPARIYEQYF.

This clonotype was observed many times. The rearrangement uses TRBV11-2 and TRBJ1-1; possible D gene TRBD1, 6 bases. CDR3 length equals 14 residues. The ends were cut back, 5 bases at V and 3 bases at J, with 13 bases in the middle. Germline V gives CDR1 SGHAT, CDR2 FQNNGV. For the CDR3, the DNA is TGTGCCAGCAGCCTCCAGGGGTGGGACACTGAAGCTTTCTTT. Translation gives CASSLQGWDTEAFF.

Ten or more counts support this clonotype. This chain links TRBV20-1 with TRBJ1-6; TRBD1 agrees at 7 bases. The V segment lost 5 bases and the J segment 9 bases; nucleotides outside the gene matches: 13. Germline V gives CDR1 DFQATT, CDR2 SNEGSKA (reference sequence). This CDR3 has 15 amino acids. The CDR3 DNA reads TGCAGTGCTCCTGGAGAAGGGGGCGCTTCTTCACCCCTCCACTTT. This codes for CSAPGEGGASSPLHF.

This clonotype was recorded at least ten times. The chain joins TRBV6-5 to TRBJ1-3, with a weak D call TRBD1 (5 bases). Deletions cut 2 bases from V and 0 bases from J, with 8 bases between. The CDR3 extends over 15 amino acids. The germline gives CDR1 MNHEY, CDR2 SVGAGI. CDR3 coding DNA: TGTGCCAGCAGTTACGGGACGGTCTCTGGAAACACCATATATTTT. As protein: CASSYGTVSGNTIYF.

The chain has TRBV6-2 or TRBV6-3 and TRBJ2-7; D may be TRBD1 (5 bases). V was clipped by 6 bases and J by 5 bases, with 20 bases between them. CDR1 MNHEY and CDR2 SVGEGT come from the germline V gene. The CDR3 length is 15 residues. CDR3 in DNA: TGTGCCAGCAGCACTCCAGGACACGGCTGGGACGAGCAGTACTTC. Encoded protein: CASSTPGHGWDEQYF.

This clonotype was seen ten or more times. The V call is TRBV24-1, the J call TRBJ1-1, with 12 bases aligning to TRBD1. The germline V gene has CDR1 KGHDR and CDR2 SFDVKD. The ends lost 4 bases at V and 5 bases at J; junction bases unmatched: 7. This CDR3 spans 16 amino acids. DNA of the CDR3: TGTGCCACCAGTGAAACTGGGACAGGGGGCTATACTGAAGCTTTCTTT. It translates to CATSETGTGGYTEAFF.

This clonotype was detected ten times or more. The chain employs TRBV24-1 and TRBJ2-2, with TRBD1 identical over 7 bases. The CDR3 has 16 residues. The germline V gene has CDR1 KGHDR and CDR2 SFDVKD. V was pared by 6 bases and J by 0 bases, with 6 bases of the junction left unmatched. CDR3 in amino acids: CATSSPQGANTGELFF. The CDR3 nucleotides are TGTGCCACCAGTTCCCCGCAGGGGGCGAACACCGGGGAGCTGTTTTTT.

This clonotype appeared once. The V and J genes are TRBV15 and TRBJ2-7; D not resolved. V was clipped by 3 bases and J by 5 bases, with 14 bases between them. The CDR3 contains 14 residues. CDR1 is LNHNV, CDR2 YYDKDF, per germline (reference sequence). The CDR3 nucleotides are TGTGCCACCAGCAGGTCGAGGAATGAGGACGAGCAGTACTTC. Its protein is CATSRSRNEDEQYF.

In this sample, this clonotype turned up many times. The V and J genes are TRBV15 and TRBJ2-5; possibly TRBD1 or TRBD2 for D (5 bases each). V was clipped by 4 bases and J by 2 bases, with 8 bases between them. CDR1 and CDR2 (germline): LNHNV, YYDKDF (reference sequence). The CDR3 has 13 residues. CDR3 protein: CATSTGLQETQYF. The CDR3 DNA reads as TGTGCCACCAGCACGGGGCTACAAGAGACCCAGTACTTC.

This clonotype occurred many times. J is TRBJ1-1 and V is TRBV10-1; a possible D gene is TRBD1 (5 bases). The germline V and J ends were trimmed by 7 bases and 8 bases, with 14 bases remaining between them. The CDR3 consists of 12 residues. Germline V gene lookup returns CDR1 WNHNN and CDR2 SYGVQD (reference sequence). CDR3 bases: TGCGCCAGCAAGGGGTCGGATGGGGAAGCTTTCTTT. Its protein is CASKGSDGEAFF.

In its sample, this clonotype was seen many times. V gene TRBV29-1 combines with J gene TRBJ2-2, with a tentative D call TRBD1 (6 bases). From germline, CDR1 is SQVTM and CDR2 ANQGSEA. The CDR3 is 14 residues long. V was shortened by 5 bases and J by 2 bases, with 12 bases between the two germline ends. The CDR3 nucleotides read TGCAGCGTTCAGGGCAGGGGAAACACCGGGGAGCTGTTTTTT. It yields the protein CSVQGRGNTGELFF.

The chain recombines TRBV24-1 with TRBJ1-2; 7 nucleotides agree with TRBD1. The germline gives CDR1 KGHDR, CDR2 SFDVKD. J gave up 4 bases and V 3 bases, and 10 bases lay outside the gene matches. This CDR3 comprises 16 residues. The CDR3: CATSDPSDRASYGYTF. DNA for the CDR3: TGTGCCACCAGTGATCCTTCCGACAGGGCCTCCTATGGCTACACCTTC.

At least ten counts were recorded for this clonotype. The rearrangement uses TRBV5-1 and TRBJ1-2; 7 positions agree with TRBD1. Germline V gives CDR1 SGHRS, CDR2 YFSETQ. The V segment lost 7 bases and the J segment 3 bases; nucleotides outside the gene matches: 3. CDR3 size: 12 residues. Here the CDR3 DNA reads TGCGCCAGCCACACAGGGGACTATGGCTACACCTTC. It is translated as CASHTGDYGYTF.

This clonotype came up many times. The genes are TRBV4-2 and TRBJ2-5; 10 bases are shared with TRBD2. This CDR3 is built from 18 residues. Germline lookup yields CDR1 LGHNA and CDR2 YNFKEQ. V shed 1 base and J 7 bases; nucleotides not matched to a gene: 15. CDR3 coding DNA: TGTGCCAGCAGCCAAGTAGGACTAGCGGCCGATGGGGGCGGGACCCAGTACTTC. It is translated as CASSQVGLAADGGGTQYF.

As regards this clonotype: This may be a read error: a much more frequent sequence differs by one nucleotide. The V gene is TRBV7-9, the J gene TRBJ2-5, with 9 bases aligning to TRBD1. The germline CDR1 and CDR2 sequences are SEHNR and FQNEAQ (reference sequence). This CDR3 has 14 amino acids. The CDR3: CASSFTGGWETKYF. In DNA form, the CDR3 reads TGTGCCAGCAGCTTCACAGGGGGCTGGGAGACCAAGTACTTC.

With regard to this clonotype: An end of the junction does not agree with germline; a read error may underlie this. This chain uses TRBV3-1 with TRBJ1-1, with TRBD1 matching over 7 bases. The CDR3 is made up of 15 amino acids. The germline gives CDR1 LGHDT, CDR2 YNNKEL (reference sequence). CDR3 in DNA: TGTGCCGGCAGAGGGGGGACCGGGACAGTAGGCTGGGCTTTCTTT. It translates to CAGRGGTGTVGWAFF.

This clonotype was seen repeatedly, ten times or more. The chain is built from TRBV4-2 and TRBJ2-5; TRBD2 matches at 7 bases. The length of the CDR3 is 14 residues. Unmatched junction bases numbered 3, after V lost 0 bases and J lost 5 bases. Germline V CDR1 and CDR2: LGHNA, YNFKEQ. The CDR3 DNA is TGTGCCAGCAGCCAAGATCTTAGCGGGGAGACCCAGTACTTC. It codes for CASSQDLSGETQYF.

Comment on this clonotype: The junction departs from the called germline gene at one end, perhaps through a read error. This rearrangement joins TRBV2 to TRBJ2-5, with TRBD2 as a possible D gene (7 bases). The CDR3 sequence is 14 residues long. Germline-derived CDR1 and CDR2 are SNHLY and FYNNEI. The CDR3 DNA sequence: TGTGCCTGCAGGGCGGGGGCCCTCCAAGAGACCCAGTACTTC. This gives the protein CACRAGALQETQYF.

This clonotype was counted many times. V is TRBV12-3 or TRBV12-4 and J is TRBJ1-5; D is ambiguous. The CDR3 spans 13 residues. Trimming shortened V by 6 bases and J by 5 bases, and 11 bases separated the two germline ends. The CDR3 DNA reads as TGTGCCAGCAGCTTGAGCCGGGATCAGCCCCAGCATTTT. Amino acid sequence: CASSLSRDQPQHF.

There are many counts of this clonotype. CDR3 nucleotide sequence: TGTGCCAGCAGCGCCCATGCGGGCGGGACTGAAGCTTTCTTT. Its translation is CASSAHAGGTEAFF. This sequence joins TRBV11-2 and TRBJ1-1; D uncertain. In germline, CDR1 is SGHAT, CDR2 FQNNGV. V was pared by 5 bases and J by 5 bases, with 15 bases between. This CDR3 spans 14 amino acids.

CDR3 sequence (DNA): TGCGCCAGCAGCTTGGGCTTCGCGGGGCCGCGGGGGGATACGCAGTATTTT. Its translation: CASSLGFAGPRGDTQYF. The chain combines TRBV5-1 with TRBJ2-3; 7 positions match TRBD2. Trimming removed 0 bases from V and 6 bases from J; junction bases left unmatched: 13. The length of the CDR3 is 17 residues. Germline V gene sequence: CDR1 SGHRS, CDR2 YFSETQ.